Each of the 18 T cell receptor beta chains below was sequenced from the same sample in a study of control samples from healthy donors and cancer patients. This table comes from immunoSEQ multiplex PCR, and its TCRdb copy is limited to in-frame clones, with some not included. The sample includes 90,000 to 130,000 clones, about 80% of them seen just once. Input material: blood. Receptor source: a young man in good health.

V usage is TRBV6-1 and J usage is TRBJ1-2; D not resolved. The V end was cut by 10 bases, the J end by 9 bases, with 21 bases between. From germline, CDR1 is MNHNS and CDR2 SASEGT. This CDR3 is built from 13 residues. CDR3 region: CATLNGRVGSYTF. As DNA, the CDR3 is TGTGCCACCCTAAACGGGAGGGTCGGTAGCTACACCTTC.

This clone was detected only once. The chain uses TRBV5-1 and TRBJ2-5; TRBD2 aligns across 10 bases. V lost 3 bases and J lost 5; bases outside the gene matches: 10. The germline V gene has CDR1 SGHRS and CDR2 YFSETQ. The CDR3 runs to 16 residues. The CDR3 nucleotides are TGCGCCAGCAGCTCCCCAAGAGCGGGGGGGTTGGAGACCCAGTACTTC. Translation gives CASSSPRAGGLETQYF. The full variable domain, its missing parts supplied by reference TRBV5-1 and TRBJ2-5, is KAGVTQTPRYLIKTRGQQVTLSCSPISGHRSVSWYQQTPGQGLQFLFEYFSETQRNKGNFPGRFSGRQFSNSRSEMNVSTLELGDSALYLCASSSPRAGGLETQYFGPGTRLLVL.

The CDR3 region has the DNA TGTGCCAGCAGTTTATCGCTCTCGGGGAACACTGAAGCTTTCTTT. As protein: CASSLSLSGNTEAFF. V and J are TRBV27 and TRBJ1-1; D is unresolved. The CDR3 loop spans 15 amino acids. The V gene's germline CDR1 is MNHEY and CDR2 SMNVEV (reference sequence). V lost 0 bases and J 1 base, leaving 9 bases between the germline ends.

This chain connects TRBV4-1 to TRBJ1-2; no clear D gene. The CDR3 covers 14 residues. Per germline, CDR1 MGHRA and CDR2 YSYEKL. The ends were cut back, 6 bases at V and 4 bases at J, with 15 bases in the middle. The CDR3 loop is CASRDLLRGYGYTF. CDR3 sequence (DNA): TGCGCCAGCAGAGACTTACTCCGTGGCTATGGCTACACCTTC.

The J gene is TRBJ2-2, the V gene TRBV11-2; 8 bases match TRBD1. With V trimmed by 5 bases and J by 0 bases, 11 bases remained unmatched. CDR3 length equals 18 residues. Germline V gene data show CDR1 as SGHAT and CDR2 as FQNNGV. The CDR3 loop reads CASSPRFGDRTNTGELFF. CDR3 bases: TGTGCCAGCAGCCCCCGGTTCGGGGACAGGACGAACACCGGGGAGCTGTTTTTT. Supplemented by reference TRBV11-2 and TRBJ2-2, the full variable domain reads EAGVAQSPRYKIIEKRQSVAFWCNPISGHATLYWYQQILGQGPKLLIQFQNNGVVDDSQLPKDRFSAERLKGVDSTLKIQPAKLEDSAVYLCASSPRFGDRTNTGELFFGEGSRLTVL.

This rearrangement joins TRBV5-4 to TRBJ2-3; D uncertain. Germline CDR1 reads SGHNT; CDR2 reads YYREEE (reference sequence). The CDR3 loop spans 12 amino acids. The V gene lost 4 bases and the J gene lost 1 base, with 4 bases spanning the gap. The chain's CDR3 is CASSPRTDTQYF. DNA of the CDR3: TGTGCCAGCAGCCCGCGCACAGATACGCAGTATTTT.

CDR3 in amino acids: CASSQGTSGGAYNEQFF. The DNA of the CDR3 is TGCGCCAGCAGCCAAGGTACTAGCGGGGGGGCGTACAATGAGCAGTTCTTC. The chain combines TRBV4-3 with TRBJ2-1; 13 nucleotides agree with TRBD2. The CDR3 covers 17 residues. The J segment lost 4 bases and the V segment lost 1 base, leaving 4 bases of the junction unmatched. Germline V lookup: CDR1 LGHNA, CDR2 YSLEER.

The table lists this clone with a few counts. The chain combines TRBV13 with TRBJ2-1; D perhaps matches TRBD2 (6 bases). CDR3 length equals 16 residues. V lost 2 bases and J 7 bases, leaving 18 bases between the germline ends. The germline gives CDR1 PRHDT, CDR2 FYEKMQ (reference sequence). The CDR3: CASSLMVVRDGNEQFF. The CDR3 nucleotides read TGTGCCAGCAGCTTAATGGTTGTGCGGGATGGGAATGAGCAGTTCTTC.

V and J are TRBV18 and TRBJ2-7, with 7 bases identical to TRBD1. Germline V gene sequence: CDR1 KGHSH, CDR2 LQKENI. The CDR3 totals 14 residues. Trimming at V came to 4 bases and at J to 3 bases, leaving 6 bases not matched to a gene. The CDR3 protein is CASSRETGYYEQYF. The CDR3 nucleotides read TGTGCCAGCTCACGGGAGACAGGGTACTACGAGCAGTACTTC.

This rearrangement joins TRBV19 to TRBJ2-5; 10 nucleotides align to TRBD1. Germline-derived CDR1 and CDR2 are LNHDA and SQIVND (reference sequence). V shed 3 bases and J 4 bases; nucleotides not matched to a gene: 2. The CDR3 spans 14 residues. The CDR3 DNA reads TGTGCCAGTAGTATCTGGACAGGGGGAGAGACCCAGTACTTC. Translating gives CASSIWTGGETQYF.

The CDR3 DNA reads as TGTGCCAGCAGCTTGGAATACTCGGTCTGGGCTGAAGCTTTCTTT. It specifies CASSLEYSVWAEAFF. This chain connects TRBV5-5 to TRBJ1-1, with no clear D. CDR1 and CDR2 from the germline V gene are SGHKS and YYEKEE (reference sequence). The CDR3 sequence is 15 residues long. Deletions cut 0 bases from V and 6 bases from J, with 15 bases between.

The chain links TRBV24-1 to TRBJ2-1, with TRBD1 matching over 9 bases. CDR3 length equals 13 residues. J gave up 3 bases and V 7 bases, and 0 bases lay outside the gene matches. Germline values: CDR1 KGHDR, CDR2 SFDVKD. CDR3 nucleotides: TGTGCCACCAGGGGACAGGGCTACAATGAGCAGTTCTTC. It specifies CATRGQGYNEQFF.

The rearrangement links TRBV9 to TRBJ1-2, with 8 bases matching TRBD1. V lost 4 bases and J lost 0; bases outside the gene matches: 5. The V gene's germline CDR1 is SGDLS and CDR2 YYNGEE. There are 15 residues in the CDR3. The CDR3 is CASSPGQGPNYGYTF. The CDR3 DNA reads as TGTGCCAGCAGCCCCGGACAGGGACCTAACTATGGCTACACCTTC.

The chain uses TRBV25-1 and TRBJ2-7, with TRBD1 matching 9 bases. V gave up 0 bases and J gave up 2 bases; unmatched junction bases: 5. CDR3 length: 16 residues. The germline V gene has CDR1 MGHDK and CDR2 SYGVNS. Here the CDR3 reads CASSEYRDRAPYEQYV. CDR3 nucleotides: TGTGCCAGCAGTGAATATAGGGACAGGGCCCCCTACGAGCAGTACGTC.

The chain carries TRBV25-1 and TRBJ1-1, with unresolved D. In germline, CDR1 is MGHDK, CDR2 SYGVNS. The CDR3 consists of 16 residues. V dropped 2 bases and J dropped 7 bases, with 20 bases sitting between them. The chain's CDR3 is CASSEDSYRGRHEAFF. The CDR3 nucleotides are TGTGCCAGCAGTGAAGATAGTTACCGGGGTAGACATGAAGCTTTCTTT.

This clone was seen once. CDR3 DNA sequence: TGTGCCAGCAGCCTCAACCCAGGGAATGGTCCTGGGGCCAACGTCCTGACTTTC. It codes for CASSLNPGNGPGANVLTF. The V and J genes are TRBV13 and TRBJ2-6, with D tentatively TRBD1 (5 bases). The CDR3 has 18 residues. The germline V gene has CDR1 PRHDT and CDR2 FYEKMQ (reference sequence). The V and J ends lost 5 bases and 2 bases respectively, with 19 bases between them.

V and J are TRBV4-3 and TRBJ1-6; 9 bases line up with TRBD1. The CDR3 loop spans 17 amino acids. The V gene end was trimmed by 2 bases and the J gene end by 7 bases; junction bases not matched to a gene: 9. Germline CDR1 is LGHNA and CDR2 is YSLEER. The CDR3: CASSQIGTGRRNSPLHF. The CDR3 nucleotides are TGCGCCAGCAGCCAAATTGGGACAGGGAGGCGAAATTCACCCCTCCACTTT.

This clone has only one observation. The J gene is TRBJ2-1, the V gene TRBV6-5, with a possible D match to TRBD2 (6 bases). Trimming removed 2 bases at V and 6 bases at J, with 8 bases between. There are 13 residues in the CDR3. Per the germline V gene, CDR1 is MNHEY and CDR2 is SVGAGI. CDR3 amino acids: CASSYAGGNEQFF. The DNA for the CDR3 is TGTGCCAGCAGTTACGCCGGGGGCAATGAGCAGTTCTTC.